Below, one T cell receptor beta chain is given with its context. Antigen unknown. In germline, CDR1 is LGHNA, CDR2 YNFKEQ. The CDR3 has 17 amino acids. V lost 0 bases, J lost 8 bases, and 17 bases lay in between. The data were taken from a study of T cells after yellow fever vaccination. For the study at large: Fractions with few cells were prepared using SMART-Seq v4 Ultra Low Input.

Study outcomes and limitations: Shared CD4/CD8 clonotypes were a small share, likely from convergent recombination. A large majority of primary-vaccination clones showed up again after the booster (roughly 96% CD4, around 90% CD8).

TCRdb reanalysed the 5' RACE reads using MiXCR and keeps one entry per CDR3 protein. Among 360,000 or so distinct CDR3 sequences listed, about 9.9% were seen once. The chain uses TRBV4-2 and TRBJ1-6, with TRBD1 as a possible D gene (6 bases). The sequencing here drew on PBMCs, taken on the day of the first yellow fever vaccination. This clonotype was obtained from a man aged 18 to 30 who received the YFV17D yellow fever vaccine. CDR3 amino acids: CASSQEAQGGGHSPLHF. For the CDR3, the DNA is TGTGCCAGCAGCCAAGAAGCCCAGGGTGGGGGCCATTCACCCCTCCACTTT.